This TCR beta chain derives from a study of T-cell reconstitution after alpha-beta-depleted transplantation in children (TCRdb year 2016). Context from the whole study: Using TCR repertoire profiling, the study followed T-cell immune reconstitution in a quantitative way in children after TCRalphabeta/CD19-depleted allogeneic hematopoietic cell transplantation.

In this sample, this clonotype turned up many times. The antigen it binds to is not known. Base qualities are missing; no much larger clone stands one base away. The library was built by means of PCR. This sample was sequenced with an Illumina HiSeq 2500. To normalize quantification of the TCRbeta repertoire, the TCR libraries were built with molecular barcoding that relied on unique molecular identifiers. Clones were called with MiXCR by TCRdb after fastp trimmed the public reads at Q25, and only in-frame beta chains were retained. Identical CDR3 protein sequences are pooled into one entry, listed with their most common genes and DNA. The sample profile shows 350,000 to 450,000 distinct CDR3 sequences; around 21% of them were found once. The top ten clones comprise 3% to 4% of the sample. The CDR3 starts with the cysteine, ends with the phenylalanine, and has 13 residues. Solely the CDR3 DNA is kept, with 39 bases framed from the first base. The germline ends are 7 bases apart after V is trimmed by 3 bases and J by 2 bases.

This clonotype originated in a human donor who donated a stem cell graft to a child with acute myeloid leukemia. Sequences were derived from PBMCs from the stem cell graft donor, sampled from the stem cell graft. The V and J genes are TRBV12-3 or TRBV12-4 and TRBJ1-1; the D segment cannot be called with confidence. The sequenced DNA is TGTGCCAGCAGTTTTGTCGGTAACACTGAAGCTTTCTTT. This encodes CASSFVGNTEAFF.